This TCR beta chain was sequenced for a study of metastatic and nonmetastatic thyroid tumors (dated by TCRdb to 2018 to 2021). Some background on the complete study: The researchers compared repertoires between peripheral blood samples and tumor or nodule tissue samples from patients with malignant or benign thyroid disease.

Many counts were recorded for this clone. Its antigen remains unidentified. No base-level quality is on record; no much larger clone is a single base apart. None of the patients had been given any treatment before thyroid surgery. The study retrospectively analysed patient clinical samples collected from the early 2010s to the late 2010s using T-cell receptor beta sequencing. Including the terminal cysteine and phenylalanine, the CDR3 comprises 14 residues. Of all the DNA, just the CDR3 is kept, 42 bases in frame from base 1. V lost 5 bases and J lost 8 bases, and the count of bases not matched to a germline gene is 8. As encoded in the germline V gene (reference sequence), CDR1 is SEHNR while CDR2 is FQNEAQ. Libraries were built with PCR. Instrument on record: Illumina HiSeq 4000. High-throughput sequencing was used to profile the TCR beta-chain CDR3 region of each patient. The published analysis was carried out like this. A classifier to discriminate distant-metastatic papillary thyroid cancer patients was built from CDR3 differences across clinicopathological groups. The Shannon index was used to assess repertoire diversity, and the Morisita-Horn index was used to assess tumor-blood repertoire similarity. TCRdb itself trimmed the public reads at Q25 with fastp, ran MiXCR and retained productive beta chains. TCRdb assigned the V and J calls; the authors' analysis was not used. The sample profile shows about 27,000 clones; 15% of them were found once. The biggest ten clones account for less than 20% of the sample.

The paper as a whole reports these results and caveats: In both blood and tumor samples, TCR beta diversity was reported to be significantly higher in malignant tumors than in benign nodules.

The TCR sequence derives from a male donor with papillary thyroid cancer or a benign thyroid nodule (not recorded which). Some clones in this sample may be carry-over from other donors' samples. Input material: blood. The chain employs TRBV7-9 and TRBJ2-4; 8 central bases correspond to TRBD1. The CDR3 reads CASSLQGGRDIQYF. At the DNA level, the sequence is TGTGCCAGCAGCCTACAGGGGGGACGAGACATTCAGTACTTC.